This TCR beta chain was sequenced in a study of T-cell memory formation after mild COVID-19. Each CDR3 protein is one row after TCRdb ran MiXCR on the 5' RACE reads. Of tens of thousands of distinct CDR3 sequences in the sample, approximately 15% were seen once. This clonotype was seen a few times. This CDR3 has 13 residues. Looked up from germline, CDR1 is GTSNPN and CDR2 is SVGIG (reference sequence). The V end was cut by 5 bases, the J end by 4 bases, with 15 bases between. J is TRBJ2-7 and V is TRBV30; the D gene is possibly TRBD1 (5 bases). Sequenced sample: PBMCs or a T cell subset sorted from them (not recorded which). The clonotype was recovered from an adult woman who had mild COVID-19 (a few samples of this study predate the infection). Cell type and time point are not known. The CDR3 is CAWAGLGSYEQYF. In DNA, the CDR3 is TGTGCCTGGGCAGGGTTGGGTTCGTACGAGCAGTACTTC.